The 9 T cell receptor beta chains given below trace back to one sample, sequenced in a study of tumor T cells in aggressive B-cell lymphoma. Profiling relied on immunoSEQ multiplex PCR, and the TCRdb table lists in-frame clones only, not all of them. The table records thousands of clones, less than 90% of them present only once. Input material: tumor tissue. These receptors were obtained from an adult with diffuse large B cell lymphoma.

The chain uses TRBV6-1 and TRBJ1-1, with TRBD1 identical over 7 bases. The germline V gene encodes CDR1 MNHNS and CDR2 SASEGT. The CDR3 spans 13 residues. After removal of 5 bases from V and 6 bases from J, the junction contained 6 bases not matched to a gene. The CDR3: CASSRRQGAEAFF. The CDR3 nucleotides read TGTGCCAGCAGTCGACGACAGGGTGCTGAAGCTTTCTTT.

The chain links TRBV27 to TRBJ2-5; TRBD2 aligns across 11 bases. Germline lookup yields CDR1 MNHEY and CDR2 SMNVEV (reference sequence). J lost 5 bases, V lost 3 bases, and 5 bases had no gene match. The length of the CDR3 is 15 residues. CDR3 protein: CASSFGTSGRETQYF. The DNA for the CDR3 is TGTGCCAGCAGTTTCGGGACTAGCGGAAGGGAGACCCAGTACTTC.

This clone was detected a few times. The gene calls are TRBV10-2 and TRBJ2-5; 10 nucleotides line up with TRBD1. V lost 1 base, J lost 4 bases, and 3 bases stayed unmatched. This CDR3 has 15 amino acids. CDR1 and CDR2 from the germline V gene are WSHSY and SAAADI. CDR3 region: CASSEYRTGGETQYF. The CDR3, as DNA: TGCGCCAGCAGTGAGTACAGGACAGGGGGAGAGACCCAGTACTTC.

CDR3 sequence: CASLPDRGFQPQHF. In nucleotides, the CDR3 is TGTGCCAGCTTACCGGACAGGGGGTTTCAGCCCCAGCATTTT. The gene calls are TRBV18 and TRBJ1-5; 10 nucleotides agree with TRBD1. This CDR3 comprises 14 residues. Trimming took 7 bases from V and 6 from J; bases not matched to a gene: 6. CDR1 and CDR2 from the germline V gene are KGHSH and LQKENI.

The chain is built from TRBV4-2 and TRBJ1-1; TRBD1 might be the D (5 bases). V was pared by 6 bases and J by 1 base, with 9 bases between. CDR3 length equals 13 residues. Germline loops: CDR1 LGHNA, CDR2 YNFKEQ. The CDR3, as DNA: TGTGCCAGCAGTTACGACAGGAACACTGAAGCTTTCTTT. Protein sequence: CASSYDRNTEAFF.

The chain has TRBV4-3 and TRBJ2-5; 12 bases agree with TRBD2. V lost 1 base and J lost 2; bases outside the gene matches: 8. Germline V gene lookup returns CDR1 LGHNA and CDR2 YSLEER. The CDR3 totals 18 residues. CDR3 region: CASSQAVVTSGRQETQYF. DNA of the CDR3: TGCGCCAGCAGCCAAGCTGTAGTAACTAGCGGGAGGCAAGAGACCCAGTACTTC.

V and J are TRBV5-6 and TRBJ1-2; D is uncertain. This CDR3 has 17 amino acids. Trimming pared 6 bases from V and 0 bases from J, leaving 21 bases between. The germline V gene has CDR1 SGHDT and CDR2 YYEEEE. The CDR3 sequence: CASTNPRAGWANYGYTF. CDR3 sequence (DNA): TGTGCCAGCACCAACCCGAGAGCCGGGTGGGCTAACTATGGCTACACCTTC.

This chain links TRBV4-2 with TRBJ2-7; 7 bases are a match to TRBD1. V shed 4 bases and J 4 bases; nucleotides not matched to a gene: 4. Germline CDR1 is LGHNA and CDR2 is YNFKEQ. The CDR3 consists of 13 residues. The CDR3 sequence is CASSPGQDYEQYF. Written as DNA, the CDR3 is TGTGCCAGCAGCCCCGGACAGGATTACGAGCAGTACTTC.

The rearrangement links TRBV6-5 to TRBJ2-3, with 11 bases identical to TRBD2. The germline gives CDR1 MNHEY, CDR2 SVGAGI. V was clipped by 8 bases and J by 3 bases; unmatched bases: 7. This CDR3 is 15 amino acids long. This CDR3 is CASSGLAGGTDTQYF. The CDR3 DNA sequence: TGTGCCAGCTCTGGGCTAGCGGGAGGAACAGATACGCAGTATTTT.